Described below is a single T cell receptor beta chain sequence and its context. Antigen: not known. The data originate from a study of metastatic and nonmetastatic thyroid tumors. Study context: Comparison of repertoires was carried out across blood and tumor or nodule tissue from malignant and benign thyroid patients.

This CDR3 is 16 amino acids long. Unmatched junction bases numbered 3, after V lost 3 bases and J lost 0 bases. Germline CDR1 and CDR2: SGDLS and YYNGEE. All patients reached thyroid surgery having received no treatment beforehand. TCRdb re-called the PCR reads with MiXCR. The sample lists 7,500 to 10,000 clones; 35% to 45% were seen once. Notes on the study in general: Compared with benign nodules, malignant thyroid tumors were reported to have significantly higher TCR beta diversity in both blood and tumor.

Material: tumor tissue. This receptor was obtained from a female donor with papillary thyroid cancer or a benign thyroid nodule (not recorded which). Some clones in this sample may be carry-over from other donors' samples. The genes are TRBV9 and TRBJ2-1; TRBD2 matches at 10 bases. The CDR3 coding sequence is TGTGCCAGCAGCGCAGGACTAGCGGTCTCCTACAATGAGCAGTTCTTC. Translated: CASSAGLAVSYNEQFF.